Listed below are T cell receptor beta chains from one sample, sequenced in a study of post-analysis software for immune sequencing data. TCRdb fed the PCR reads into MiXCR, producing one record per CDR3 protein. The table lists some 690,000 distinct CDR3 sequences, approximately 60% of them singletons. Sequencing was performed on blood. These receptors were collected from a girl aged 2 to 9 with multiple sclerosis. Each CDR3 is given with its conserved first and last residue. The D gene is left open where the match is weak. Where a row states a size, it is once, few, many or the class of an expanded clone; other rows omit it.

cdr3_aa cdr3_nt cdr3_length j_call clone_size v_call d_call
CASRTTGLSSQETQYF TGCGCCAGCAGGACGACAGGGTTGAGTAGCCAAGAGACCCAGTACTTC 16 TRBJ2-5 - TRBV10-2 TRBD1
CSVAFDRGPYGYTF TGCAGCGTCGCGTTTGACAGGGGCCCCTATGGCTACACCTTC 14 TRBJ1-2 - TRBV29-1 TRBD1
CASSLDGDGYTF TGCGCCAGCAGCTTGGATGGAGATGGCTACACCTTC 12 TRBJ1-2 few TRBV5-1 -
CASSARGGYSTDTQYF TGTGCCAGCAGTGCCCGCGGGGGCTATAGCACAGATACGCAGTATTTT 16 TRBJ2-3 - TRBV6-1 -
CASISAFGYEQYF TGCGCCAGTATTTCGGCATTCGGATACGAGCAGTACTTC 13 TRBJ2-7 - TRBV10-2 -
CATRPFPSSTDTQYF TGTGCCACCAGACCATTCCCCTCATCCACAGATACGCAGTATTTT 15 TRBJ2-3 few TRBV24-1 -
CASSSETPGELFF TGTGCCAGCAGCTCAGAAACGCCCGGGGAGCTGTTTTTT 13 TRBJ2-2 once TRBV7-9 -
CASSSRGFSYNEQFF TGTGCCAGCAGCTCACGTGGATTTTCCTACAATGAGCAGTTCTTC 15 TRBJ2-1 - TRBV7-9 -
CASSPDTVQETQYF TGCGCCAGCAGCCCTGACACGGTACAAGAGACCCAGTACTTC 14 TRBJ2-5 - TRBV5-1 -
CASSLIGGGPNTGELFF TGTGCCAGCAGCTTAATCGGTGGAGGGCCGAACACCGGGGAGCTGTTTTTT 17 TRBJ2-2 - TRBV7-3 -
CSALGSWEEEAFF TGCAGCGCCCTAGGGAGTTGGGAGGAAGAAGCTTTCTTT 13 TRBJ1-1 - TRBV29-1 -
CASRQVAADEQFF TGTGCCAGCAGACAAGTAGCTGCGGATGAGCAGTTCTTC 13 TRBJ2-1 - TRBV6-2/TRBV6-3 -
CASGGSGAYEQYF TGTGCCAGCGGGGGGAGTGGAGCCTACGAGCAGTACTTC 13 TRBJ2-7 few TRBV9 -
CSALTGETQYF TGCAGCGCCTTGACGGGTGAGACCCAGTACTTC 11 TRBJ2-5 - TRBV29-1 -
CASSLGSRDAGANVLTF TGTGCCAGCAGTTTAGGGTCACGCGACGCTGGGGCCAACGTCCTGACTTTC 17 TRBJ2-6 - TRBV12-3/TRBV12-4 -
CSATSQGQETQYF TGCAGTGCAACATCTCAGGGTCAAGAGACCCAGTACTTC 13 TRBJ2-5 - TRBV20-1 -
CASSGGTSGDNEQFF TGTGCCAGCAGTGGAGGGACTAGCGGAGACAATGAGCAGTTCTTC 15 TRBJ2-1 - TRBV6-1 TRBD2
CAVTTGFNYGYTF TGTGCCGTTACGACCGGATTTAACTATGGCTACACCTTC 13 TRBJ1-2 - TRBV2 -
CATGTTHQPQHF TGTGCCACCGGGACAACACATCAGCCCCAGCATTTT 12 TRBJ1-5 - TRBV10-3 -
CASSLGERGSRGTDTQYF TGTGCCAGCAGCTTAGGGGAGCGGGGCTCCCGGGGCACAGATACGCAGTATTTT 18 TRBJ2-3 - TRBV7-9 TRBD2
CASSTQGGNEKLFF TGCGCCAGCAGTACTCAGGGAGGGAATGAAAAACTGTTTTTT 14 TRBJ1-4 - TRBV5-1 -
CASSAMTGGYDEQYF TGTGCCAGCAGTGCTATGACAGGGGGATACGACGAGCAGTACTTC 15 TRBJ2-7 - TRBV6-5 TRBD1
CASSSYKAGANVLTF TGTGCCAGCAGTTCTTATAAGGCGGGGGCCAACGTCCTGACTTTC 15 TRBJ2-6 - TRBV6-5 -
CASSSGRGPGRETQYF TGTGCCAGCAGCTCCGGAAGGGGCCCAGGGAGAGAGACCCAGTACTTC 16 TRBJ2-5 - TRBV6-6 -
CASSYARLTEKYF TGTGCCAGCAGTTACGCCCGATTGACAGAGAAGTACTTC 13 TRBJ2-4 few TRBV6-5 -
CASSSTTSGANVLTF TGTGCCAGCAGCTCGACCACCTCTGGGGCCAACGTCCTGACTTTC 15 TRBJ2-6 - TRBV5-6 -
CAWSVNSDTQYF TGTGCCTGGAGTGTAAATTCAGATACGCAGTATTTT 12 TRBJ2-3 - TRBV30 -
CSASGVGGEQYF TGCAGTGCTTCCGGAGTAGGAGGCGAGCAGTACTTC 12 TRBJ2-7 - TRBV20-1 -
CSVEDLLRLPYNEQYF TGCAGCGTTGAAGATTTGTTGCGACTCCCCTACAATGAGCAGTACTTC 16 TRBJ2-5 - TRBV29-1 -
CASSEGRDPAFGQFF TGTGCCAGCAGTGAGGGGCGGGACCCAGCGTTTGGGCAGTTCTTC 15 TRBJ2-1 - TRBV6-1 -
CASSLEIGGYGYTF TGTGCCAGCAGCTTAGAAATTGGAGGCTATGGCTACACCTTC 14 TRBJ1-2 - TRBV7-9 -
CSVESAGAGETQYF TGCAGCGTTGAGTCTGCAGGGGCTGGGGAGACCCAGTACTTC 14 TRBJ2-5 - TRBV29-1 -
CSAPGDRVTEAFF TGCAGTGCTCCCGGAGACAGGGTCACTGAAGCTTTCTTT 13 TRBJ1-1 - TRBV20-1 TRBD1
CAIIGDTDTQYF TGTGCCATCATCGGGGACACAGATACGCAGTATTTT 12 TRBJ2-3 few TRBV10-3 -
CSVSGIDYEQYF TGCAGTGTCTCAGGGATAGACTACGAGCAGTACTTC 12 TRBJ2-7 few TRBV20-1 -
CASSFRDPALYEQYF TGTGCCAGCAGCTTCCGGGACCCCGCTCTCTACGAGCAGTACTTC 15 TRBJ2-7 - TRBV6-6 -
CASSLGQNGYTF TGTGCCAGCAGCTTAGGACAGAATGGCTACACCTTC 12 TRBJ1-2 - TRBV7-8 -
CAGSYSMNTEAFF TGTGCCGGCAGTTACTCAATGAACACTGAAGCTTTCTTT 13 TRBJ1-1 - TRBV6-5 -
CASSSLTSGDTQYF TGTGCCAGCAGCTCCCTGACTAGCGGCGATACGCAGTATTTT 14 TRBJ2-3 few TRBV7-2 TRBD2
CATRQGESSYNSPLHF TGTGCCACAAGACAGGGCGAAAGCTCCTATAATTCACCCCTCCACTTT 16 TRBJ1-6 - TRBV6-5 TRBD1
CASSRRQGVNYNEQFF TGTGCCAGCAGCCGCCGACAGGGTGTGAACTACAATGAGCAGTTCTTC 16 TRBJ2-1 once TRBV14 TRBD1
CAISEVLGGYTF TGTGCCATCAGTGAAGTTCTTGGCGGCTACACCTTC 12 TRBJ1-2 - TRBV10-3 -
CANSLSGRNIQYF TGTGCCAACAGCTTATCCGGGAGAAACATTCAGTACTTC 13 TRBJ2-4 once TRBV7-2 -
CASSPYLQETQYF TGTGCCAGCTCACCATACCTGCAAGAGACCCAGTACTTC 13 TRBJ2-5 - TRBV18 -
CASSAVVGTEAFF TGCGCCAGCAGCGCGGTCGTCGGGACTGAAGCTTTCTTT 13 TRBJ1-1 few TRBV5-1 -
CASCEDRGHYNEQFF TGTGCCAGCTGCGAAGACAGGGGGCACTACAATGAGCAGTTCTTC 15 TRBJ2-1 - TRBV7-3 TRBD1
CASSYAKTSGRPSYEQYF TGTGCCAGCAGTTACGCTAAAACTAGCGGGAGGCCCTCCTACGAGCAGTACTTC 18 TRBJ2-7 - TRBV6-2/TRBV6-3 TRBD2
CASSLSGSHQYF TGTGCCAGCAGTTTATCGGGCAGCCACCAGTACTTC 12 TRBJ2-5 once TRBV27 -
CASSSGLAGAGIGGNEQFF TGTGCCAGCTCATCCGGACTAGCGGGAGCAGGGATCGGGGGGAATGAGCAGTTCTTC 19 TRBJ2-1 - TRBV18 TRBD2
CASSYSGTKETQYF TGTGCCAGCAGTTACTCCGGGACTAAAGAGACCCAGTACTTC 14 TRBJ2-5 few TRBV6-5 TRBD2
CAIEGTSYGYTF TGTGCCATCGAGGGGACCTCTTATGGCTACACCTTC 12 TRBJ1-2 - TRBV10-3 -
CASSYGTGGGEKLFF TGTGCCAGCAGTTATGGGACAGGGGGAGGTGAAAAACTGTTTTTT 15 TRBJ1-4 few TRBV12-3/TRBV12-4 TRBD1
CASSDPGGAGDTQYF TGTGCCAGCAGTGACCCTGGGGGGGCGGGAGATACGCAGTATTTT 15 TRBJ2-3 - TRBV12-3/TRBV12-4 -